This TCR beta chain stems from a study of blood T cells in healthy people across ages. Study-level background: Through template switching, about one barcoded beta molecule was captured per two T cells, as measured in model experiments. Study-level findings and limits: Higher naive T cell percentage went strongly together with higher TCR beta diversity.

This clonotype has a handful of counts. Its antigen is not known. Extraction of total RNA produced a minimum of 6 micrograms from each sample. V gave up 0 bases and J gave up 6 bases; unmatched junction bases: 9. Germline CDR1 is LGHNA and CDR2 is YNFKEQ. This CDR3 is built from 16 residues. With a J-beta primer mix and a sample-barcoded 5' primer, a second PCR ran about 7 to 12 cycles. Via MiXCR, TCRdb re-called the 5' RACE reads, giving one row per CDR3 protein. The sample lists over 1,500,000 distinct CDR3 sequences, more than 35% seen once, with approximately 22% in the top ten. Sequencing was done on a sample of blood. The chain has TRBV4-2 and TRBJ2-3; TRBD2 matches 7 bases. The clonotype was recovered from a human donor in good health. CDR3 bases: TGTGCCAGCAGCCAAGATCCAAGCGGGGCGAGCGATACGCAGTATTTT. Its protein product is CASSQDPSGASDTQYF.